This T cell receptor beta chain was captured in a study of OX40 agonist ivuxolimab in advanced cancers. The CDR3 is 14 amino acids. Trimming pared 5 bases from V and 4 bases from J, leaving 11 bases between. Germline V lookup: CDR1 SGHNT, CDR2 YENEEA. Data came from immunoSEQ multiplex PCR; TCRdb stores just in-frame clones and leaves some out. The sample lists about 95,000 clones, 89% seen once, with under 0.35% in the top ten. The sequence came from an adult with an advanced solid tumor such as melanoma, head and neck, liver or kidney cancer. Sample: CD4+ or CD8+ T cells sorted from blood, taken in a trial of the OX40 agonist ivuxolimab. The chain has TRBV11-3 and TRBJ2-2; the D gene is possibly TRBD1 (5 bases). The CDR3 is CASSPTGSTGELFF. The DNA for the CDR3 is TGTGCCAGCAGCCCCACAGGATCCACCGGGGAGCTGTTTTTT. The full variable domain, its missing parts supplied by reference TRBV11-3 and TRBJ2-2, is EAGVVQSPRYKIIEKKQPVAFWCNPISGHNTLYWYLQNLGQGPELLIRYENEEAVDDSQLPKDRFSAERLKGVDSTLKIQPAELGDSAVYLCASSPTGSTGELFFGEGSRLTVL.